This record covers a single T cell receptor (beta chain). These data belong to a study of blood T cell repertoires in COVID-19. Study-level information: The samples span acute and convalescent COVID-19 from the United States, Italy and Spain. The cDNA or gDNA used as material had been derived from T cells, B-cell-depleted T cells, or PBMCs.

Clones were sequenced by immunoSEQ multiplex PCR, and TCRdb holds only the in-frame ones, with some missing. This sample has roughly 260,000 clones, with roughly 90% found just once. With V trimmed by 6 bases and J by 1 base, 14 bases remained unmatched. The germline V gene encodes CDR1 LGHNT and CDR2 FRNRAP. The CDR3 is 19 amino acids. The TCR originated in a man in his fifties or sixties who had recovered from COVID-19. Sequences were obtained from peripheral blood. This sequence joins TRBV12-5 and TRBJ1-6, with 8 bases aligning to TRBD1. The CDR3 here is CASGSQGARGSSYNSPLHF. The CDR3 nucleotides read TGTGCTAGTGGATCGCAGGGGGCCCGTGGTAGTTCCTATAATTCACCCCTCCACTTT. Supplemented by reference TRBV12-5 and TRBJ1-6, the full variable domain reads DARVTQTPRHKVTEMGQEVTMRCQPILGHNTVFWYRQTMMQGLELLAYFRNRAPLDDSGMPKDRFSAEMPDATLATLKIQPSEPRDSAVYFCASGSQGARGSSYNSPLHFGNGTRLTVT.